These T cell receptor beta chains were read from a single sample in a study of Ad26.COV2.S vaccination and SARS-CoV-2 variants. Assay: immunoSEQ multiplex PCR; the TCRdb copy retains only in-frame clones and omits some. The table includes about 370,000 clones, around 91% detected once. Source: peripheral blood, taken in a trial of Ad26.COV2.S vaccine versus placebo. These receptors were collected from a person aged 18-65 years who received the Ad26.COV2.S COVID-19 vaccine or a placebo. The CDR3 runs from the conserved cysteine through the conserved F or W. The order of the fields is D gene, V gene, J gene, clone size, CDR3 DNA, CDR3 protein. The D gene is left open where the match is weak. Clone sizes are given selectively: once, few, many, or a class where the clone is expanded.

d_gene: TRBD2
v_gene: TRBV6-2/TRBV6-3
j_gene: TRBJ2-7
abundance: NA
CDR3nt: TGTGCCAGCAGTTACGGCCTCGGACTAGCGGGGGACGAGCAGTACTTC
CDR3aa: CASSYGLGLAGDEQYF

d_gene: TRBD1
v_gene: TRBV19
j_gene: TRBJ1-4
abundance: NA
CDR3nt: TGTGCCAGTAGTATCGGAACAGGGGAGCTCGTTGAAAAACTGTTTTTT
CDR3aa: CASSIGTGELVEKLFF

d_gene: TRBD1
v_gene: TRBV7-9
j_gene: TRBJ1-1
abundance: NA
CDR3nt: TGTGCCAGCAGATCCGGGACAGGGGCGGACACTGAAGCTTTCTTT
CDR3aa: CASRSGTGADTEAFF

d_gene: NA
v_gene: TRBV19
j_gene: TRBJ2-7
abundance: NA
CDR3nt: TGTGCCAGTAGTATAGGCGGCGGAACCTACGAGCAGTACTTC
CDR3aa: CASSIGGGTYEQYF

d_gene: NA
v_gene: TRBV3-1/TRBV3-2
j_gene: TRBJ1-2
abundance: NA
CDR3nt: TGTGCCAGCAGCCCCTTTTACGGGGAGGTCGGCTACACCTTC
CDR3aa: CASSPFYGEVGYTF

d_gene: NA
v_gene: TRBV4-2
j_gene: TRBJ2-1
abundance: once
CDR3nt: TGTGCCAGCAGCCCGAGAGGGCCTTCTGAGCAGTTCTTC
CDR3aa: CASSPRGPSEQFF

d_gene: NA
v_gene: TRBV4-1
j_gene: TRBJ2-7
abundance: NA
CDR3nt: TGCGCCAGCAGCCAAGTACAGGGAGCCTACGAGCAGTACTTC
CDR3aa: CASSQVQGAYEQYF

d_gene: NA
v_gene: TRBV7-3
j_gene: TRBJ2-3
abundance: NA
CDR3nt: TGTGCCAGCAGCCAGTCACTGAGCACAGATACGCAGTATTTT
CDR3aa: CASSQSLSTDTQYF

d_gene: NA
v_gene: TRBV3-1/TRBV3-2
j_gene: TRBJ2-1
abundance: NA
CDR3nt: TGTGCCAGCTCTCCCGGACTATCTCACGATGAGCAGTTCTTC
CDR3aa: CASSPGLSHDEQFF

d_gene: NA
v_gene: TRBV6-5
j_gene: TRBJ2-7
abundance: NA
CDR3nt: TGTGCCAGCAGACCCGACAGCACCTACGAGCAGTACTTC
CDR3aa: CASRPDSTYEQYF

d_gene: NA
v_gene: TRBV6-5
j_gene: TRBJ1-2
abundance: NA
CDR3nt: TGTGCCAGCAGATCCTCCCTAGGGATGGTATATGGCTACACCTTC
CDR3aa: CASRSSLGMVYGYTF

d_gene: TRBD2
v_gene: TRBV7-2
j_gene: TRBJ2-3
abundance: NA
CDR3nt: TGTGCCAGCAGCTTAGGGGGAGGGCCCGCAGATACGCAGTATTTT
CDR3aa: CASSLGGGPADTQYF

d_gene: NA
v_gene: TRBV12-3/TRBV12-4
j_gene: TRBJ2-7
abundance: NA
CDR3nt: TGTGCCAGCAGTCCAGGGCTTAACTACGAGCAGTACTTC
CDR3aa: CASSPGLNYEQYF

d_gene: NA
v_gene: TRBV30
j_gene: TRBJ2-1
abundance: NA
CDR3nt: TGTGCCTGGAGTGGAGGGGGATGGAATGAGCAGTTCTTC
CDR3aa: CAWSGGGWNEQFF

d_gene: TRBD2
v_gene: TRBV5-1
j_gene: TRBJ2-2
abundance: NA
CDR3nt: TGCGCCAGCAGCTTTCGGACTAGCGGGACTAGCGGGGAGCTGTTTTTT
CDR3aa: CASSFRTSGTSGELFF

d_gene: NA
v_gene: TRBV19
j_gene: TRBJ1-5
abundance: NA
CDR3nt: TGTGCCAGTAGTCTAAACCGGGACGTCCGATACAATCAGCCCCAGCATTTT
CDR3aa: CASSLNRDVRYNQPQHF

d_gene: TRBD2
v_gene: TRBV6-2/TRBV6-3
j_gene: TRBJ2-1
abundance: once
CDR3nt: TGTGCCAGCAGTTACCCGGGGACTAGCAAGGGGGGCGAGCAGTTCTTC
CDR3aa: CASSYPGTSKGGEQFF

d_gene: NA
v_gene: TRBV3-1/TRBV3-2
j_gene: TRBJ2-5
abundance: NA
CDR3nt: TGTGCCAGCAGCCCTACAGGGTTTGGGGAGACCCAGTACTTC
CDR3aa: CASSPTGFGETQYF